What follows are 16 T cell receptor beta chains derived from one specimen sequenced in a study of a mutant IDH1 vaccine in newly diagnosed glioma. As for time point: week 47, end of study. Vaccinated patients received 300 ug of mutant IDH1 20-mer peptide per dose, with topical imiquimod. Sequencing was performed with immunoSEQ multiplex PCR; in TCRdb, only in-frame clones are kept and a portion is missing. Counted here are 55,000 to 65,000 clones, roughly 76% occurring once; the ten biggest clones make up 5% to 6%. Antigen specificity for these receptors is unknown. Sequenced material: PBMCs, taken from a glioma patient whose treatment included an IDH1 peptide vaccine. The receptors come from a man aged 45-60 years with glioma.

The V gene is TRBV19, the J gene TRBJ2-7; possibly TRBD2 for D (6 bases). This CDR3 has 14 amino acids. Germline assignment: CDR1 LNHDA and CDR2 SQIVND (reference sequence). With 7 bases removed from V and 1 base from J, the gap between germline ends came to 14 bases. CDR3 protein: CASKVGGGSYEQYF. The DNA of the CDR3 is TGTGCCAGTAAGGTGGGGGGAGGATCCTACGAGCAGTACTTC.

The chain links TRBV6-1 to TRBJ1-5, with unresolved D. The V gene lost 8 bases and the J gene lost 3 bases, with 11 bases spanning the gap. This CDR3 has 13 amino acids. Germline V gene sequence: CDR1 MNHNS, CDR2 SASEGT. In DNA, the CDR3 is TGTGCCAGCTCCCCGACGGTCAATCAGCCCCAGCATTTT. Protein: CASSPTVNQPQHF.

V and J are TRBV5-4 and TRBJ1-6; D is undetermined. The CDR3 runs to 14 residues. V gave up 3 bases and J gave up 9 bases, with 13 bases separating them. The germline V gene has CDR1 SGHNT and CDR2 YYREEE (reference sequence). CDR3 nucleotides: TGTGCCAGCAGCTACGAGGTGCTAGGTTCACCCCTCCACTTT. Translating it yields CASSYEVLGSPLHF. The full variable domain, rest sourced from reference TRBV5-4 and TRBJ1-6, is ETGVTQSPTHLIKTRGQQVTLRCSSQSGHNTVSWYQQALGQGPQFIFQYYREEENGRGNFPPRFSGLQFPNYSSELNVNALELDDSALYLCASSYEVLGSPLHFGNGTRLTVT.

This clone was seen a handful of times. The V gene is TRBV6-5, the J gene TRBJ2-4; D may be TRBD1 or TRBD2 (5 bases each). Trimming took 7 bases from V and 3 from J, leaving 16 bases between them. From germline, CDR1 is MNHEY and CDR2 SVGAGI. The CDR3 is 15 residues long. CDR3 sequence (DNA): TGTGCCAGCAAGGACGGCCTGGGGGTCAAAAACATTCAGTACTTC. Its protein product is CASKDGLGVKNIQYF.

J is TRBJ2-2 and V is TRBV5-1; D not certain. The germline CDR1 and CDR2 sequences are SGHRS and YFSETQ. V lost 7 bases to trimming and J lost 1 base, with 11 bases between them. The CDR3 consists of 14 residues. In DNA, the CDR3 is TGCGCCAGCGGGGATGGGGAGAACACCGGGGAGCTGTTTTTT. Its translation is CASGDGENTGELFF.

This chain links TRBV5-6 with TRBJ1-4; 7 nucleotides line up with TRBD1. Trimming cost V 4 bases and J 5 bases; bases outside gene matches: 8. The CDR3 runs to 15 residues. CDR1 SGHDT and CDR2 YYEEEE come from the germline V gene. The CDR3 loop reads CASSPSDRPNEKLFF. DNA for the CDR3: TGTGCCAGCAGCCCATCGGACAGGCCCAATGAAAAACTGTTTTTT.

The CDR3 nucleotides are TGTGCCATCAGTGAACTAACAGGGAACGGGGCCAACGTCCTGACTTTC. This codes for CAISELTGNGANVLTF. The chain combines TRBV10-3 with TRBJ2-6; a weak D match, TRBD1 (6 bases). The V gene lost 3 bases and the J gene lost 4 bases, with 13 bases spanning the gap. The CDR3 runs to 16 residues. Germline V gene sequence: CDR1 ENHRY, CDR2 SYGVKD.

This sequence joins TRBV6-5 and TRBJ2-7, with a possible D match to TRBD1 (5 bases). This CDR3 has 12 amino acids. Trimming took off 6 bases at V and 1 base at J, with 7 bases between the two ends. The germline CDR1 and CDR2 sequences are MNHEY and SVGAGI. The chain's CDR3 is CASRDTSYEQYF. In nucleotides, the CDR3 is TGTGCCAGCAGGGACACATCCTACGAGCAGTACTTC.

This rearrangement joins TRBV30 to TRBJ2-7; no reliable D call. CDR3 length equals 13 residues. Germline V gene lookup returns CDR1 GTSNPN and CDR2 SVGIG (reference sequence). Between the trimmed V and J ends, which lost 1 base and 7 bases, there was a span of 14 bases. The CDR3 protein is CAWSEVAGSEQYF. CDR3 coding DNA: TGTGCCTGGAGTGAAGTGGCCGGCTCAGAGCAGTACTTC.

The chain carries TRBV4-1 and TRBJ2-1; 14 bases map to TRBD2. This CDR3 is built from 16 residues. V was clipped by 1 base and J by 7 bases; unmatched bases: 3. Looked up from germline, CDR1 is MGHRA and CDR2 is YSYEKL. CDR3 sequence: CASSQGTSGGRNEQFF. The CDR3 region has the DNA TGCGCCAGCAGCCAAGGGACTAGCGGGGGGAGGAATGAGCAGTTCTTC.

The genes are TRBV11-2 and TRBJ2-7, with TRBD2 as a possible D gene (6 bases). This CDR3 is built from 14 residues. Germline V lookup: CDR1 SGHAT, CDR2 FQNNGV. Trimming took off 0 bases at V and 6 bases at J, with 12 bases between the two ends. The CDR3 is CASSLDLASGEQYF. CDR3 nucleotide sequence: TGTGCCAGCAGCTTAGATCTAGCGTCGGGCGAGCAGTACTTC.

V gene TRBV19 combines with J gene TRBJ1-5; D not resolved. Germline loops: CDR1 LNHDA, CDR2 SQIVND (reference sequence). With 3 bases removed from V and 7 bases from J, the gap between germline ends came to 10 bases. CDR3 length: 13 residues. Written as DNA, the CDR3 is TGTGCCAGTAGTATGGAGGGAGGGCAGCCCCAGCATTTT. This sequence encodes CASSMEGGQPQHF. Complete variable domain (other parts from reference TRBV19 and TRBJ1-5): DGGITQSPKYLFRKEGQNVTLSCEQNLNHDAMYWYRQDPGQGLRLIYYSQIVNDFQKGDIAEGYSVSREKKESFPLTVTSAQKNPTAFYLCASSMEGGQPQHFGDGTRLSIL.

This clone was detected only a few times. The J gene is TRBJ2-3, the V gene TRBV5-1; 7 bases fit TRBD2. After removal of 0 bases from V and 2 bases from J, the junction contained 3 bases not matched to a gene. Germline V gene lookup returns CDR1 SGHRS and CDR2 YFSETQ. This CDR3 contains 15 residues. The CDR3 nucleotides are TGCGCCAGCAGCTTGGCAGCGGGGCCCACAGATACGCAGTATTTT. Residues: CASSLAAGPTDTQYF.

The chain has TRBV6-1 and TRBJ2-3; D remains unclear. Germline CDR1 is MNHNS and CDR2 is SASEGT. The CDR3 runs 11 residues. V was cut by 8 bases and J by 3 bases, with 6 bases left in between. This CDR3 reads CASRTTDTQYF. In DNA form, the CDR3 reads TGTGCCAGCCGAACAACAGATACGCAGTATTTT.

The gene calls are TRBV6-5 and TRBJ2-2; D remains ambiguous. Trimming stripped 1 base from V and 5 bases from J, with 8 bases between. Germline CDR1 is MNHEY and CDR2 is SVGAGI. The CDR3 length is 14 residues. DNA for the CDR3: TGTGCCAGCAGTTACTTCAAGTTTACCGGGGAGCTGTTTTTT. This translates into CASSYFKFTGELFF.

The genes are TRBV16 and TRBJ2-5, with TRBD2 as a possible D gene (5 bases). Per the germline V gene, CDR1 is KGHSY and CDR2 is FQNENV. Trimming took off 0 bases at V and 4 bases at J, with 9 bases between the two ends. The CDR3 has 14 residues. In DNA, the CDR3 is TGTGCCAGCAGCCAATCCCCAGGACTAGAGACCCAGTACTTC. This translates into CASSQSPGLETQYF. Together with reference TRBV16 and TRBJ2-5, the CDR3 gives the full variable domain: GEEVAQTPKHLVRGEGQKAKLYCAPIKGHSYVFWYQQVLKNEFKFLISFQNENVFDETGMPKERFSAKCLPNSPCSLEIQATKLEDSAVYFCASSQSPGLETQYFGPGTRLLVL.